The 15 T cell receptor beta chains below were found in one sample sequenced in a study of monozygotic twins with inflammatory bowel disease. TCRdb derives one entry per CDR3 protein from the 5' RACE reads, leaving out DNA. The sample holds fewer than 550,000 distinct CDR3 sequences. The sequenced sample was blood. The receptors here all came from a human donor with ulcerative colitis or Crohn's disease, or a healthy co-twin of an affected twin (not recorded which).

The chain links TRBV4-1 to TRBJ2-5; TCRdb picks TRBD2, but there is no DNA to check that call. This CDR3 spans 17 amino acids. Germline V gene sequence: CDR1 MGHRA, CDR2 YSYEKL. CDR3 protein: CASSQGFGGRAEETQYF.

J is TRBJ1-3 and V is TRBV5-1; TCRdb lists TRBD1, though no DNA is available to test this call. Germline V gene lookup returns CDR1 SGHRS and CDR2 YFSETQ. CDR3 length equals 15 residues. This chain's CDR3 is CASSLRGASGNTIYF.

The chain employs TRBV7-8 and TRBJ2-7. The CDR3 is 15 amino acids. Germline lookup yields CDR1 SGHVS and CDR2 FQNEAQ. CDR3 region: CASSLSDGPSYEQYF.

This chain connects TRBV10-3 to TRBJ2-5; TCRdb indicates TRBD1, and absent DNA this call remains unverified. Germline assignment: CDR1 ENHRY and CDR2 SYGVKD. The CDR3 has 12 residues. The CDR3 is CAISGRGETQYF.

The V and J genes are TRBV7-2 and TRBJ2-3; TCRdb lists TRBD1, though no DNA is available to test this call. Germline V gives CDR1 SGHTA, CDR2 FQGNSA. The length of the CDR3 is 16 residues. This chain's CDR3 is CASSLAGGGGTDTQYF. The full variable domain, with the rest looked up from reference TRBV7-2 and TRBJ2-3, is GAGVSQSPSNKVTEKGKDVELRCDPISGHTALYWYRQSLGQGLEFLIYFQGNSAPDKSGLPSDRFSAERTGGSVSTLTIQRTQQEDSAVYLCASSLAGGGGTDTQYFGPGTRLTVL.

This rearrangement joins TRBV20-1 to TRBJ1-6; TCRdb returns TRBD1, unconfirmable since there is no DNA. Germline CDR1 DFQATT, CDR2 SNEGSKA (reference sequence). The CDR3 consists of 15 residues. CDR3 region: CSAIARDRGLSPLHF.

The CDR3 protein is CASSVGRVPGELFF. The chain links TRBV9 to TRBJ2-2. CDR1 and CDR2 (germline): SGDLS, YYNGEE. This CDR3 has 14 amino acids.

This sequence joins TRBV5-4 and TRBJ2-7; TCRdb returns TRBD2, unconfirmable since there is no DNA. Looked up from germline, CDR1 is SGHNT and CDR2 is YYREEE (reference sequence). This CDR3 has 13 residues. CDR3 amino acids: CASSAASGSEQYF.

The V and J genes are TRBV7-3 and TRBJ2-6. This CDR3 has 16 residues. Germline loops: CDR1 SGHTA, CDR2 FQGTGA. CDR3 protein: CASSPTTVSGANVLTF.

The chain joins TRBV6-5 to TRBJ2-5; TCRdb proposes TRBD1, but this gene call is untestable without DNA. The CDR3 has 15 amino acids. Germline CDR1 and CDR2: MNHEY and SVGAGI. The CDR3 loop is CASSYDRGRWETQYF.

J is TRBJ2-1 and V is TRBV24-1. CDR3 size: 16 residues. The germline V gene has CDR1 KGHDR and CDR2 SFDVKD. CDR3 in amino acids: CATSDSTRSSYNEQFF.

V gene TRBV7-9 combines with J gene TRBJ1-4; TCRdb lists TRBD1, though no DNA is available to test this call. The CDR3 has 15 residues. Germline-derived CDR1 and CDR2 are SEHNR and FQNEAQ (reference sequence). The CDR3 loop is CASSLRERWNEKLFF.

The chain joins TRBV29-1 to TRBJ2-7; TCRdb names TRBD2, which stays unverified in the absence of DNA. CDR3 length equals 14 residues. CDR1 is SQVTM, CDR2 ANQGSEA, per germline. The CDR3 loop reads CSVEWAHRPYEQYF.

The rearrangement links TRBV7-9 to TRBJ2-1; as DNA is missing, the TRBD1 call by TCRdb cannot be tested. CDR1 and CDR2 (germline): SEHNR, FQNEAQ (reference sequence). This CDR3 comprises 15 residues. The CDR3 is CASSPGTGIVNEQFF.

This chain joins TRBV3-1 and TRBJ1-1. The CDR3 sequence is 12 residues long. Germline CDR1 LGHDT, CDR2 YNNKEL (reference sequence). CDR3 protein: CASSQPDTEAFF.